What follows are 4 T cell receptor beta chains derived from one specimen sequenced in a study of Graves' ophthalmopathy and Graves' hyperthyroidism. RNA transcripts yielded amplified TCR beta CDR3 regions. After a first-round RT-PCR with HTBI primers, a second-round multiplex PCR was run. Each CDR3 protein gets one entry after TCRdb re-called the multiplex PCR reads with MiXCR. The sample gives hundreds of thousands of distinct CDR3 sequences, more than 40% of which show up once; over 2.5% is in the top ten. The material sequenced was peripheral blood. The receptors were gathered from an adult man with Graves' ophthalmopathy.

The table lists this clonotype with many counts. V is TRBV2 and J is TRBJ2-7; 9 bases match TRBD2. The junction had 11 bases not matched to a gene; V was cut back by 3 bases and J by 8 bases. CDR3 length: 15 residues. Germline V gives CDR1 SNHLY, CDR2 FYNNEI. Written as DNA, the CDR3 is TGTGCCAGCAGTGATCCCGTGGCTAGCGGGGAGCAGCAGTACTTC. This codes for CASSDPVASGEQQYF. Full variable domain (remainder filled in from reference TRBV2 and TRBJ2-7): EPEVTQTPSHQVTQMGQEVILRCVPISNHLYFYWYRQILGQKVEFLVSFYNNEISEKSEIFDDQFSVERPDGSNFTLKIRSTKLEDSAMYFCASSDPVASGEQQYFGPGTRLTVT.

In this sample, this clonotype turned up many times. This rearrangement joins TRBV29-1 to TRBJ1-5; TRBD1 aligns across 10 bases. CDR1 is SQVTM and CDR2 is ANQGSEA in the germline V gene. The CDR3 extends over 14 amino acids. Trimming took 7 bases from V and 3 from J; bases not matched to a gene: 6. Written as DNA, the CDR3 is TGCAGCGGACAGGGGGCGAGCAACAATCAGCCCCAGCATTTT. Protein product: CSGQGASNNQPQHF.

This clonotype came up a few times. The chain's CDR3 is CSVGGTGNTIYF. The DNA of the CDR3 is TGCAGCGTCGGGGGCACTGGAAACACCATATATTTT. The gene calls are TRBV29-1 and TRBJ1-3, with TRBD1 as a possible D gene (6 bases). V was trimmed by 6 bases and J by 2 bases, leaving 8 bases between them. From germline, CDR1 is SQVTM and CDR2 ANQGSEA. The CDR3 sequence is 12 residues long.

This chain joins TRBV19 and TRBJ2-5; tentatively, D is TRBD1 or TRBD2 (7 bases each). CDR1 and CDR2 (germline): LNHDA, SQIVND (reference sequence). The CDR3 contains 12 residues. V lost 5 bases to trimming and J lost 11 bases, with 15 bases between them. CDR3 in amino acids: CASSDQGGNQYF. The CDR3 DNA reads as TGTGCCAGTAGTGATCAGGGGGGGAATCAGTACTTC.